This T cell receptor beta chain comes out of a study of CD4 T cells in relation to SARS-CoV-2 and coronaviruses. Study as a whole: After nine to eleven days of antigen culture, PBMC TCR beta CDR3s were sequenced.

Unexposed donor CD4+ T cells date from about 2011-2018, before the COVID-19 pandemic. After ten to eleven days of culture, CD4+ T cells were isolated. Each well had approximately 2.1 million PBMCs in about 5% human AB serum with IL-2. Turning to this clone: No antigen is known for it.

Germline V gives CDR1 LGHNT, CDR2 FRNRAP. Between the trimmed V and J ends, which lost 5 bases and 5 bases, there was a span of 16 bases. This CDR3 is 15 amino acids long. TCRdb's copy holds only in-frame clones and misses some; the assay was immunoSEQ multiplex PCR. The repertoire holds over 20,000 clones, 75% seen once, with 10% to 15% in the top ten. The sequenced sample was CD4+ T cells from PBMCs, cultured in vitro. This TCR was sampled from a human donor in good health. J is TRBJ1-3 and V is TRBV12-5; possible D gene TRBD1, 5 bases. The CDR3 DNA reads TGTGCTAGTGGTCCGGGACTCCGCGTGCGAAACACCATATATTTT. Translating gives CASGPGLRVRNTIYF.